This section outlines one T cell receptor (beta chain) sequence together with its context. The antigen remains unidentified. This specimen comes from a study of cytomegalovirus exposure and HLA in healthy donors. Study-wide results and limits: Prior analysis indicated that the majority of TCR beta V segments exhibited productivity approximately 87% or approximately 30% of the time. A likely sequencing artifact accounted for one observed cluster of highly shared sequence variants. Compared with the approximately 700-donor mean, an Asian-associated ancestry cluster reportedly had fewer N-insertions, according to a later analysis.

There are 14 residues in the CDR3. Losses at the gene ends were 4 bases for V and 6 bases for J; bases not matched to a gene: 8. Germline V gene sequence: CDR1 MNHEY, CDR2 SVGAGI. Healthy donors of bone marrow made up the group. Amplification used 60 Vbeta primers and 13 Jbeta primers. Assay: immunoSEQ multiplex PCR; the TCRdb copy retains only in-frame clones and omits some. The repertoire has 160,000 or so clones, approximately 85% of them found once; the top ten carry less than 2.5%. The gene calls are TRBV6-5 and TRBJ2-7, with TRBD2 matching 8 bases. Sequenced: PBMCs. This TCR came from a woman younger than 30 in good health and CMV-seronegative. The CDR3 protein is CASSFRAGGVEQYF. CDR3 nucleotide sequence: TGTGCCAGCAGTTTCCGGGCCGGGGGGGTCGAGCAGTACTTC.